This entry lists 18 T cell receptor beta chains sequenced from one sample in a study of cytomegalovirus exposure and HLA in healthy donors. PCR was performed using 60 Vbeta and 13 Jbeta primers. Assay: immunoSEQ multiplex PCR; the TCRdb copy retains only in-frame clones and omits some. The sample shows about 140,000 clones, roughly 70% of them seen only once. The specimen was PBMCs. The origin of the receptors is a man aged 50 to 59 in good health and CMV-seropositive.

As regards this clone: The DNA is omitted, as the CDR3 cannot be located on it reliably, and the CDR3 follows TCRdb's listing. V is TRBV6-6 and J is TRBJ2-1; the table calls TRBD2, which could not be checked here. Inclusive of both ends, the CDR3 amounts to 16 amino acids. The germline CDR1 and CDR2 sequences are MNHNY and SVGAGI (reference sequence). The CDR3 region is CASILGRAGAGNEQFF.

V gene TRBV11-2 combines with J gene TRBJ1-5; D gene uncertain. V dropped 0 bases and J dropped 0 bases, with 6 bases sitting between them. The CDR3 has 15 residues. The germline V gene encodes CDR1 SGHAT and CDR2 FQNNGV. CDR3 nucleotide sequence: TGTGCCAGCAGCTTAGATCGGGATAGCAATCAGCCCCAGCATTTT. As protein: CASSLDRDSNQPQHF.

The chain recombines TRBV6-5 with TRBJ2-1; D is uncertain. CDR1 is MNHEY, CDR2 SVGAGI, per germline. The CDR3 length is 11 residues. V was pared by 0 bases and J by 10 bases, with 4 bases between. CDR3 DNA sequence: TGTGCCAGCAGTTACTCGAGGGAGCAGTTCTTC. Translating gives CASSYSREQFF.

This clone was seen more than once but under ten times. The rearrangement links TRBV6-1 to TRBJ2-7; TRBD1 aligns across 10 bases. V was pared by 7 bases and J by 5 bases, with 8 bases of the junction left unmatched. This CDR3 region has 14 residues. Germline V lookup: CDR1 MNHNS, CDR2 SASEGT. This CDR3 is CASMPGQGTHEQYF. The CDR3 nucleotides read TGTGCCAGCATGCCGGGACAGGGGACCCACGAGCAGTACTTC.

This chain connects TRBV2 to TRBJ2-2; 9 bases fit TRBD2. The V gene's germline CDR1 is SNHLY and CDR2 FYNNEI. V was clipped by 4 bases and J by 10 bases; unmatched bases: 13. The CDR3 extends over 16 amino acids. The CDR3 region is CASSASGLARILELFF. In DNA form, the CDR3 reads TGTGCCAGCAGTGCCTCCGGACTAGCGCGAATTTTGGAGCTGTTTTTT.

The chain carries TRBV4-3 and TRBJ1-1; D gene ambiguous. Per the germline V gene, CDR1 is LGHNA and CDR2 is YSLEER. This CDR3 is 14 amino acids long. V dropped 0 bases and J dropped 0 bases, with 5 bases sitting between them. CDR3 region: CASSQESVNTEAFF. The CDR3 nucleotides read TGCGCCAGCAGCCAAGAGTCAGTGAACACTGAAGCTTTCTTT.

This sequence joins TRBV5-4 and TRBJ1-1; D possibly corresponds to TRBD1 (6 bases). The CDR3 runs 13 residues. The germline V gene encodes CDR1 SGHNT and CDR2 YYREEE (reference sequence). Trimming shortened V by 4 bases and J by 0 bases, and 7 bases separated the two germline ends. In nucleotides, the CDR3 is TGTGCCAGCAGCAGGGGGATGAACACTGAAGCTTTCTTT. It specifies CASSRGMNTEAFF.

There are a few counts of this clone. The gene calls are TRBV6-6 and TRBJ2-7; 11 nucleotides agree with TRBD2. The CDR3 covers 15 residues. Germline V gene data show CDR1 as MNHNY and CDR2 as SVGAGI (reference sequence). V lost 4 bases to trimming and J lost 2 bases; unmatched junction nucleotides: 4. In nucleotides, the CDR3 is TGTGCCAGCAGTTCGGCTAGCGGGGGGCCCTACGAGCAGTACTTC. Translated, it gives CASSSASGGPYEQYF.

The V and J genes are TRBV10-2 and TRBJ2-1, with D uncertain. The CDR3 totals 12 residues. V was clipped by 3 bases and J by 12 bases, with 12 bases between them. The germline V gene has CDR1 WSHSY and CDR2 SAAADI. The CDR3 DNA is TGCGCCAGCAGTGAATCTGTTTCCCGGCAGTTCTTC. Amino acids: CASSESVSRQFF.

The chain is built from TRBV18 and TRBJ2-1, with D possibly TRBD1 on 5 matching bases. The V gene lost 3 bases and the J gene lost 10 bases, with 16 bases spanning the gap. The CDR3 length is 14 residues. Germline V gives CDR1 KGHSH, CDR2 LQKENI. DNA of the CDR3: TGTGCCAGCTCACCCTATGACAGTACATTAGAGCAGTTCTTC. This codes for CASSPYDSTLEQFF. The full variable domain, rest sourced from reference TRBV18 and TRBJ2-1, is NAGVMQNPRHLVRRRGQEARLRCSPMKGHSHVYWYRQLPEEGLKFMVYLQKENIIDESGMPKERFSAEFPKEGPSILRIQQVVRGDSAAYFCASSPYDSTLEQFFGPGTRLTVL.

The chain links TRBV4-3 to TRBJ2-3; 9 nucleotides match TRBD2. The CDR3 is 16 residues long. Germline V gene data show CDR1 as LGHNA and CDR2 as YSLEER. With 4 bases clipped from V and 2 bases from J, the junction kept 7 bases outside the gene matches. CDR3 sequence: CASSLDGLANTDTQYF. DNA for the CDR3: TGCGCCAGCAGCCTCGACGGACTAGCGAACACAGATACGCAGTATTTT.

The V call is TRBV6-1, the J call TRBJ2-7; 9 nucleotides match TRBD1. This CDR3 is 16 amino acids long. Trimming cost V 0 bases and J 3 bases; bases outside gene matches: 6. The germline V gene encodes CDR1 MNHNS and CDR2 SASEGT. The CDR3 loop is CASSEAVTGGYYEQYF. The DNA for the CDR3 is TGTGCCAGCAGTGAAGCCGTGACAGGGGGATACTACGAGCAGTACTTC.

The chain carries TRBV7-2 and TRBJ1-1, with D hard to call. CDR1 and CDR2 (germline): SGHTA, FQGNSA. The CDR3 totals 13 residues. V was trimmed by 4 bases and J by 2 bases, leaving 8 bases between them. This CDR3 reads CASSSGPNTEAFF. The CDR3, as DNA: TGTGCCAGCAGCTCGGGTCCTAACACTGAAGCTTTCTTT.

The chain recombines TRBV19 with TRBJ1-4; possible D gene TRBD1, 5 bases. Looked up from germline, CDR1 is LNHDA and CDR2 is SQIVND (reference sequence). The CDR3 has 14 residues. Trimming shortened V by 6 bases and J by 1 base, and 9 bases separated the two germline ends. The CDR3 protein is CASSRGGTNEKLFF. DNA of the CDR3: TGTGCCAGTAGCCGGGGGGGAACTAATGAAAAACTGTTTTTT.

J is TRBJ2-3 and V is TRBV7-9; 13 positions agree with TRBD2. This CDR3 region has 18 residues. Germline V CDR1 and CDR2: SEHNR, FQNEAQ (reference sequence). With 5 bases clipped from V and 2 bases from J, the junction kept 10 bases outside the gene matches. The CDR3 DNA reads as TGTGCCAGCAGCCCCATTGTTACTAGCGGGAGGGCCACAGATACGCAGTATTTT. Protein product: CASSPIVTSGRATDTQYF.

This chain links TRBV11-2 with TRBJ1-1; TRBD1 aligns across 7 bases. V lost 5 bases to trimming and J lost 6 bases; unmatched junction nucleotides: 9. Germline V gives CDR1 SGHAT, CDR2 FQNNGV. This CDR3 has 14 residues. The DNA for the CDR3 is TGTGCCAGCAGCACGCGACAGGGAAGCGCTGAAGCTTTCTTT. As protein: CASSTRQGSAEAFF.

The V and J genes are TRBV4-1 and TRBJ1-1, with TRBD1 matching 9 bases. CDR1 and CDR2 from the germline V gene are MGHRA and YSYEKL. This CDR3 has 15 amino acids. The V and J ends lost 3 bases and 4 bases, in that order; junction bases with no gene match: 6. CDR3 amino acids: CASSHDRGTGTEAFF. CDR3 DNA sequence: TGCGCCAGCAGCCATGACAGGGGGACGGGCACTGAAGCTTTCTTT.

The chain links TRBV5-1 to TRBJ1-2; TRBD1 might be the D (5 bases). This CDR3 spans 15 amino acids. V was pared by 0 bases and J by 8 bases, with 17 bases between. CDR1 and CDR2 from the germline V gene are SGHRS and YFSETQ. The CDR3 DNA reads TGCGCCAGCAGCTTGGAGGGCCAGGGTGAGCGCGGCTACACCTTC. It is translated as CASSLEGQGERGYTF.